The source of this T cell receptor beta chain is a study of blood T cell repertoires in COVID-19. Study details: Sources were T cells, B-cell-depleted T cells, or PBMCs; the material itself was cDNA or gDNA.

Germline V gene sequence: CDR1 MDHEN, CDR2 SYDVKM. V dropped 2 bases and J dropped 5 bases, with 9 bases sitting between them. CDR3 length equals 14 residues. Study processing details: Nucleated cell number was recorded as an estimate derived from reference gene primer amplification. The data were produced by immunoSEQ multiplex PCR, yet TCRdb's version contains in-frame clones alone and is incomplete. The V and J calls and the clone size are those of that table, but D and trimming were determined from the DNA. The sample holds about 190,000 clones, roughly nine tenths seen once. This clonotype was obtained from a man in his 70s with active or convalescent COVID-19. Sequencing input: peripheral blood. The V and J genes are TRBV28 and TRBJ1-4; no firm D call. The DNA for the CDR3 is TGTGCCAGCAGTTTAGCGGGAGACAATGAAAAACTGTTTTTT. As protein: CASSLAGDNEKLFF.